Presented here are 30 T cell receptor beta chains from one specimen sequenced in a study of cytomegalovirus exposure and HLA in healthy donors. The PCR was carried out with 60 Vbeta primers and 13 Jbeta primers. Clones were sequenced by immunoSEQ multiplex PCR, and TCRdb holds only the in-frame ones, with some missing. The profile shows roughly 190,000 clones, 70% to 80% of them singletons. The sequencing sample was made of PBMCs. All receptors derive from a woman aged 45-60 years in good health and CMV-seronegative.

V is TRBV30 and J is TRBJ2-5, with 9 nucleotides matching TRBD1. The CDR3 runs 19 residues. Losses at the gene ends were 1 base for V and 4 bases for J; bases not matched to a gene: 19. CDR1 is GTSNPN, CDR2 SVGIG, per germline (reference sequence). CDR3 loop: CAWSARRVGTGIAGETQYF. CDR3 nucleotides: TGTGCCTGGAGTGCACGTCGGGTCGGGACAGGGATTGCGGGAGAGACCCAGTACTTC. Looking up the rest from reference TRBV30 and TRBJ2-5 gives the full variable domain: SQTIHQWPATLVQPVGSPLSLECTVEGTSNPNLYWYRQAAGRGLQLLFYSVGIGQISSEVPQNLSASRPQDRQFILSSKKLLLSDSGFYLCAWSARRVGTGIAGETQYFGPGTRLLVL.

The chain employs TRBV28 and TRBJ1-4, with a weak D call TRBD1 (5 bases). V was clipped by 7 bases and J by 8 bases, with 11 bases between them. This CDR3 is built from 12 residues. Germline CDR1 and CDR2: MDHEN and SYDVKM. The CDR3, as DNA: TGTGCCAGCACCCGTCAGGGCGAAAAACTGTTTTTT. Its translation is CASTRQGEKLFF.

This clone was found a few times. This chain joins TRBV6-1 and TRBJ2-7; weak D call: TRBD1 (5 bases). Germline CDR1 MNHNS, CDR2 SASEGT. The CDR3 length is 12 residues. V was cut by 2 bases and J by 13 bases, with 15 bases left in between. The CDR3 reads CASSELGRSGYF. The CDR3 nucleotides read TGTGCCAGCAGTGAATTGGGGCGAAGTGGATACTTC.

This chain connects TRBV2 to TRBJ2-7; TRBD2 matches 10 bases. V dropped 3 bases and J dropped 3; count of bases not matched to a gene: 11. The germline V gene has CDR1 SNHLY and CDR2 FYNNEI. The CDR3 extends over 17 amino acids. The CDR3 DNA is TGTGCCAGCAGTGAGGATGAGCTAGCGGGAGAGGGCTACGAGCAGTACTTC. Its protein is CASSEDELAGEGYEQYF.

The V gene is TRBV2, the J gene TRBJ2-5; TRBD1 matches at 10 bases. Germline CDR1 SNHLY, CDR2 FYNNEI. This CDR3 is built from 15 residues. The V segment lost 0 bases and the J segment 5 bases; nucleotides outside the gene matches: 3. The CDR3 protein is CASSEAGQGGETQYF. DNA for the CDR3: TGTGCCAGCAGTGAAGCAGGACAGGGGGGCGAGACCCAGTACTTC.

The chain recombines TRBV27 with TRBJ1-5; TRBD1 matches 10 bases. Germline assignment: CDR1 MNHEY and CDR2 SMNVEV (reference sequence). The CDR3 totals 15 residues. V was pared by 4 bases and J by 3 bases, with 3 bases of the junction left unmatched. The CDR3 spells CASSWDRGPNQPQHF. The DNA of the CDR3 is TGTGCCAGCAGTTGGGACAGGGGACCCAATCAGCCCCAGCATTTT.

A note on this clone: At one of its ends the junction is not consistent with the germline gene, which may arise from a read error. The chain is built from TRBV20-1 and TRBJ2-7; a possible D gene is TRBD2 (5 bases). Per the germline V gene, CDR1 is DFQATT and CDR2 is SNEGSKA (reference sequence). The CDR3 length is 8 residues. CDR3 DNA sequence: TGCAGTGCGACCGGGGTCCACTTC. Translated: CSATGVHF.

This chain connects TRBV9 to TRBJ1-5, with D tentatively TRBD1 (5 bases). Between the trimmed V and J ends, which lost 0 bases and 1 base, there was a span of 5 bases. The CDR3 runs 14 residues. Germline V gene sequence: CDR1 SGDLS, CDR2 YYNGEE. Written as DNA, the CDR3 is TGTGCCAGCAGCGTAGAGGGGAGCAATCAGCCCCAGCATTTT. Amino acids: CASSVEGSNQPQHF.

V and J are TRBV7-9 and TRBJ1-1; the match to TRBD1 covers 7 bases. Unmatched junction bases numbered 9, after V lost 5 bases and J lost 0 bases. Germline V CDR1 and CDR2: SEHNR, FQNEAQ (reference sequence). The CDR3 has 16 amino acids. In DNA form, the CDR3 reads TGTGCCAGCAGCCCTAGGACAGGCATCATGAACACTGAAGCTTTCTTT. This encodes CASSPRTGIMNTEAFF.

Only a few counts were recorded for this clone. The genes are TRBV20-1 and TRBJ1-1; no clear D gene. Trimming stripped 5 bases from V and 5 bases from J, with 9 bases between. Looked up from germline, CDR1 is DFQATT and CDR2 is SNEGSKA (reference sequence). The CDR3 has 11 residues. The CDR3 DNA is TGCAGTGCTTACCACTCGACTGAAGCTTTCTTT. This translates into CSAYHSTEAFF.

V gene TRBV5-4 combines with J gene TRBJ2-2, with a weak D call TRBD1 (6 bases). This CDR3 contains 15 residues. Germline lookup yields CDR1 SGHNT and CDR2 YYREEE (reference sequence). Trimming removed 2 bases at V and 4 bases at J, with 12 bases between. The CDR3 DNA sequence: TGTGCCAGCAGCTTCTCAGGGGCGGTCACCGGGGAGCTGTTTTTT. Its translation is CASSFSGAVTGELFF.

The chain is built from TRBV28 and TRBJ2-7; 9 positions agree with TRBD1. Germline V lookup: CDR1 MDHEN, CDR2 SYDVKM. The CDR3 has 14 residues. Unmatched junction bases numbered 4, after V lost 2 bases and J lost 5 bases. The CDR3: CASSLGTGLDEQYF. DNA for the CDR3: TGTGCCAGCAGTTTAGGGACAGGGCTGGACGAGCAGTACTTC.

V gene TRBV6-1 combines with J gene TRBJ1-1, with a tentative D call TRBD1 (6 bases). The V end lost 1 base, the J end lost 3 bases, and 12 bases lay between the germline ends. The CDR3 spans 15 residues. Germline lookup yields CDR1 MNHNS and CDR2 SASEGT. In DNA form, the CDR3 reads TGTGCCAGCAGTGAAGTGGGCAGGGGTGACACTGAAGCTTTCTTT. Translating it yields CASSEVGRGDTEAFF.

This chain links TRBV9 with TRBJ1-2, with 9 bases lining up with TRBD1. The CDR3 has 16 amino acids. From germline, CDR1 is SGDLS and CDR2 YYNGEE. V trimming: 0 bases; J trimming: 8 bases; junction bases outside the gene matches: 11. The CDR3 coding sequence is TGTGCCAGCAGCGTAGCTGGGACAGGGTTGACGGGAGGCTACACCTTC. Translated, it gives CASSVAGTGLTGGYTF.

The chain joins TRBV5-5 to TRBJ1-1; 8 bases are shared with TRBD1. Germline trimming cut 2 bases from V and 0 bases from J; bases unmatched to any gene: 6. Germline V CDR1 and CDR2: SGHKS, YYEKEE (reference sequence). CDR3 length: 16 amino acids. CDR3 bases: TGTGCCAGCAGCTTCTTACAGGGGGGGATGAACACTGAAGCTTTCTTT. Translation: CASSFLQGGMNTEAFF.

The chain links TRBV18 to TRBJ2-3, with D possibly TRBD2 on 5 matching bases. Germline V gene sequence: CDR1 KGHSH, CDR2 LQKENI. The CDR3 is made up of 12 amino acids. V was pared by 2 bases and J by 5 bases, with 5 bases between. CDR3 sequence: CASSPGGDTQYF. In DNA, the CDR3 is TGTGCCAGCTCACCAGGAGGAGATACGCAGTATTTT. The complete variable domain, with remaining parts taken from reference TRBV18 and TRBJ2-3, reads NAGVMQNPRHLVRRRGQEARLRCSPMKGHSHVYWYRQLPEEGLKFMVYLQKENIIDESGMPKERFSAEFPKEGPSILRIQQVVRGDSAAYFCASSPGGDTQYFGPGTRLTVL.

CDR3 sequence reads: CASSLRGRNTEAFF. The CDR3 region has the DNA TGCGCCAGCAGCTTGCGTGGCAGAAACACTGAAGCTTTCTTT. The genes are TRBV5-1 and TRBJ1-1; D ambiguous. CDR3 size: 14 residues. V was trimmed by 1 base and J by 2 bases, leaving 9 bases between them. Germline CDR1 is SGHRS and CDR2 is YFSETQ.

The chain has TRBV6-1 and TRBJ1-5; TRBD1 matches 9 bases. CDR3 length: 13 residues. The V and J ends lost 6 bases and 7 bases, in that order; junction bases with no gene match: 4. Germline V lookup: CDR1 MNHNS, CDR2 SASEGT. As DNA, the CDR3 is TGTGCCAGCAGAGGGACAGGGAAACAGCCCCAGCATTTT. Translating gives CASRGTGKQPQHF.

This chain links TRBV9 with TRBJ2-3, with 8 positions matching TRBD2. The CDR3 runs 15 residues. V was clipped by 0 bases and J by 4 bases; unmatched bases: 4. Germline values: CDR1 SGDLS, CDR2 YYNGEE. Here the CDR3 reads CASSVVTSGADTQYF. The CDR3 region has the DNA TGTGCCAGCAGCGTAGTTACTAGCGGCGCAGATACGCAGTATTTT.

The chain carries TRBV7-3 and TRBJ2-2; unclear D gene. This CDR3 is 14 amino acids long. The V and J ends lost 1 base and 6 bases respectively, with 9 bases between them. Looked up from germline, CDR1 is SGHTA and CDR2 is FQGTGA. The CDR3 nucleotides read TGTGCCAGCAGCTTAAGTGCGGTTTCCGGGGAGCTGTTTTTT. Its translation is CASSLSAVSGELFF.

The chain has TRBV29-1 and TRBJ2-7, with 9 bases aligning to TRBD1. The CDR3 is 15 residues long. With 2 bases clipped from V and 0 bases from J, the junction kept 5 bases outside the gene matches. Germline V gene data show CDR1 as SQVTM and CDR2 as ANQGSEA. As DNA, the CDR3 is TGCAGCGTTGAAAGGGAGGACAGGGGCTCCTACGAGCAGTACTTC. Translation: CSVEREDRGSYEQYF.

This clone was detected only once. The CDR3 DNA sequence: TGTGCCAGTAGTATCGGGACAGGGAGGACTGAAGCTTTCTTT. Translating gives CASSIGTGRTEAFF. The chain combines TRBV19 with TRBJ1-1, with TRBD1 matching 9 bases. The length of the CDR3 is 14 residues. Germline trimming cut 3 bases from V and 5 bases from J; bases unmatched to any gene: 4. Germline V gene sequence: CDR1 LNHDA, CDR2 SQIVND (reference sequence).

Here the CDR3 DNA reads TGTGGGGCCGGGACAGGGGGTTACAATGAGCAGTTCTTC. This sequence encodes CGAGTGGYNEQFF. The V call is TRBV10-3, the J call TRBJ2-1, with 11 bases that match TRBD1. CDR3 size: 13 residues. Looked up from germline, CDR1 is ENHRY and CDR2 is SYGVKD.

Regarding this clone: This sample includes further DNA sequences coding for the same CDR3. CDR3 residues: CASSPKTGHGYTF. The CDR3, as DNA: TGTGCCAGCTCACCAAAGACAGGGCATGGCTACACCTTC. The chain uses TRBV18 and TRBJ1-2; 7 nucleotides match TRBD1. The CDR3 loop spans 13 amino acids. V lost 2 bases and J lost 6; bases outside the gene matches: 3. In germline, CDR1 is KGHSH, CDR2 LQKENI.

CDR3 DNA: TGTGCCAGCAGCTTATTTCCGGACGGGTCGGGGGAGCAGTTCTTC. Translated: CASSLFPDGSGEQFF. The V gene is TRBV9, the J gene TRBJ2-1; a weak D match, TRBD2 (5 bases). CDR3 length: 15 residues. Germline CDR1 is SGDLS and CDR2 is YYNGEE. Trimming left V 4 bases short and J 10 bases short, with 21 bases between. The whole variable domain, filled in from reference TRBV9 and TRBJ2-1, reads DSGVTQTPKHLITATGQRVTLRCSPRSGDLSVYWYQQSLDQGLQFLIQYYNGEERAKGNILERFSAQQFPDLHSELNLSSLELGDSALYFCASSLFPDGSGEQFFGPGTRLTVL.

V is TRBV7-9 and J is TRBJ1-1; D is perhaps TRBD1 (5 bases). V shed 4 bases and J shed 1 base, with 10 bases lying between them. This CDR3 has 14 residues. From germline, CDR1 is SEHNR and CDR2 FQNEAQ (reference sequence). CDR3 DNA sequence: TGTGCCAGCAGCTATCTAGGGGCGAACACTGAAGCTTTCTTT. Translated, it gives CASSYLGANTEAFF.

The rearrangement uses TRBV7-8 and TRBJ1-1; 8 positions match TRBD1. Germline loops: CDR1 SGHVS, CDR2 FQNEAQ. This CDR3 spans 14 amino acids. V lost 5 bases and J lost 4; bases outside the gene matches: 6. CDR3 nucleotides: TGTGCCAGCAGCGCGCAGGGGGCAAGCACTGAAGCTTTCTTT. Protein product: CASSAQGASTEAFF.

This clone has just a few counts. A read error may produce the germline difference seen at one junction end. This chain uses TRBV11-2 with TRBJ2-5; perhaps TRBD2 as D (6 bases). The V gene's germline CDR1 is SGHAT and CDR2 FQNNGV. This CDR3 comprises 12 residues. CDR3 nucleotide sequence: TGTGCCAGCAGCTTAGACCGGACTGGAGGGCACTTC. Protein: CASSLDRTGGHF.

J is TRBJ2-2 and V is TRBV5-5; the match to TRBD1 covers 7 bases. The CDR3 is 15 amino acids. Per the germline V gene, CDR1 is SGHKS and CDR2 is YYEKEE (reference sequence). The trim removed 2 bases at V and 6 bases at J, leaving 7 bases unmatched. The CDR3 is CASSLPTGVPGELFF. In nucleotides, the CDR3 is TGTGCCAGCAGCTTACCTACAGGGGTCCCCGGGGAGCTGTTTTTT.

V is TRBV29-1 and J is TRBJ1-5, with D possibly TRBD1 on 6 matching bases. The V gene's germline CDR1 is SQVTM and CDR2 ANQGSEA. The CDR3 loop spans 14 amino acids. V shed 1 base and J shed 10 bases, with 17 bases lying between them. CDR3 in DNA: TGCAGCGTTGAAGTTGGTGGGGGGGCGGGTCCCCAGCATTTT. It specifies CSVEVGGGAGPQHF.